Following are 24 T cell receptor beta chains from one sample sequenced in a study of cytomegalovirus exposure and HLA in healthy donors. Primers included in the PCR were 60 Vbeta and 13 Jbeta primers. Method: immunoSEQ multiplex PCR; TCRdb's copy keeps in-frame clones and lacks some. Here the sample spans about 120,000 clones, over 8% being singletons. Specimen: PBMCs. Receptors were obtained from a man younger than 45 in good health and CMV-seronegative.

The sample holds a few counts of this clone. This chain links TRBV7-3 with TRBJ2-2; D call uncertain. Germline V CDR1 and CDR2: SGHTA, FQGTGA. The length of the CDR3 is 13 residues. V was clipped by 3 bases and J by 5 bases, with 7 bases between them. Here the CDR3 reads CASSFELTGELFF. Here the CDR3 DNA reads TGTGCCAGCAGCTTCGAACTTACCGGGGAGCTGTTTTTT.

In this sample, this clone turned up a few times. The chain uses TRBV4-3 and TRBJ2-3; 10 bases fit TRBD2. From germline, CDR1 is LGHNA and CDR2 YSLEER. The CDR3 runs 15 residues. The J segment lost 4 bases and the V segment lost 8 bases, leaving 9 bases of the junction unmatched. Here the CDR3 DNA reads TGCGCCAGCCAGACCTCCAGCGGGGGGGCAGATACGCAGTATTTT. It specifies CASQTSSGGADTQYF.

This clone was recorded a few times. The V gene is TRBV30, the J gene TRBJ2-3; D is possibly TRBD2 (7 bases). V was shortened by 1 base and J by 2 bases, with 13 bases between the two germline ends. CDR1 is GTSNPN, CDR2 SVGIG, per germline (reference sequence). The CDR3 totals 15 residues. In DNA, the CDR3 is TGTGCCTGGAGTGAGGGGGAGGGGGTCACAGATACGCAGTATTTT. Residues: CAWSEGEGVTDTQYF.

The chain recombines TRBV18 with TRBJ1-1; perhaps TRBD1 as D (5 bases). CDR3 length: 15 amino acids. CDR1 is KGHSH, CDR2 LQKENI, per germline. Trimming left V 2 bases short and J 1 base short, with 11 bases between. The CDR3 loop is CASSPLQAKNTEAFF. The CDR3 nucleotides are TGTGCCAGCTCACCATTACAGGCTAAGAACACTGAAGCTTTCTTT.

V gene TRBV5-1 combines with J gene TRBJ2-7; 10 nucleotides agree with TRBD2. Germline V gene lookup returns CDR1 SGHRS and CDR2 YFSETQ. The J segment lost 4 bases and the V segment lost 0 bases, leaving 4 bases of the junction unmatched. The CDR3 length is 15 residues. DNA for the CDR3: TGCGCCAGCAGCTTGGTTCCTAGCGGGAGATACGAGCAGTACTTC. Translating it yields CASSLVPSGRYEQYF. Looking up the rest from reference TRBV5-1 and TRBJ2-7 gives the full variable domain: KAGVTQTPRYLIKTRGQQVTLSCSPISGHRSVSWYQQTPGQGLQFLFEYFSETQRNKGNFPGRFSGRQFSNSRSEMNVSTLELGDSALYLCASSLVPSGRYEQYFGPGTRLTVT.

The chain joins TRBV18 to TRBJ1-1; a weak D match, TRBD1 (5 bases). Germline V lookup: CDR1 KGHSH, CDR2 LQKENI. The V end lost 1 base, the J end lost 5 bases, and 8 bases lay between the germline ends. The CDR3 is 13 amino acids. The CDR3 region is CASSPQKGTEAFF. Written as DNA, the CDR3 is TGTGCCAGCTCACCACAGAAGGGGACTGAAGCTTTCTTT.

In this sample, this clone turned up a few times. The V and J genes are TRBV7-8 and TRBJ2-1; TRBD2 agrees at 13 bases. The ends lost 1 base at V and 7 bases at J; junction bases unmatched: 7. The CDR3 is 17 amino acids. The germline gives CDR1 SGHVS, CDR2 FQNEAQ. The CDR3 region has the DNA TGTGCCAGCAGCTTAGTACTAGCGGGAGGGCCGGTGAATGAGCAGTTCTTC. Its protein product is CASSLVLAGGPVNEQFF.

This clone was observed a few times. The chain couples TRBV18 to TRBJ2-7; TRBD2 is a possible D gene (5 bases). V gave up 3 bases and J gave up 6 bases, with 12 bases separating them. CDR1 KGHSH and CDR2 LQKENI come from the germline V gene. This CDR3 spans 13 amino acids. DNA for the CDR3: TGTGCCAGCTCACCCGAAACTAGTGTCGAGCAGTACTTC. Translating it yields CASSPETSVEQYF.

This sequence joins TRBV19 and TRBJ2-7, with 8 bases that match TRBD1. From germline, CDR1 is LNHDA and CDR2 SQIVND (reference sequence). The CDR3 is 16 residues long. J gave up 3 bases and V 10 bases, and 17 bases lay outside the gene matches. CDR3 nucleotides: TGTGCCACCAGAAGAAGGGGACAGGTATCTGACTACGAGCAGTACTTC. Translating gives CATRRRGQVSDYEQYF.

This clone was observed a few times. V usage is TRBV28 and J usage is TRBJ2-1; tentatively, D is TRBD2 (5 bases). V was pared by 2 bases and J by 12 bases, with 14 bases between. CDR3 size: 13 residues. The germline V gene has CDR1 MDHEN and CDR2 SYDVKM. The chain's CDR3 is CASSLPSSLRQFF. DNA of the CDR3: TGTGCCAGCAGTTTACCTAGCTCCTTGAGGCAGTTCTTC.

The chain has TRBV12-2 and TRBJ1-5; TRBD1, the D gene given by the table, was not confirmed from the DNA. TRBV12-2 is a recognized pseudogene. The CDR3 loop spans 20 amino acids. The CDR3 is CASPPNPGQGHRSRNQPQHF. In DNA, the CDR3 is TGTGCAAGCCCTCCCAACCCTGGGCAGGGCCACCGTAGTCGCAATCAGCCCCAGCATTTT.

The chain recombines TRBV9 with TRBJ2-1, with D possibly TRBD2 on 6 matching bases. CDR1 and CDR2 from the germline V gene are SGDLS and YYNGEE. The CDR3 length is 16 residues. Trimming took off 0 bases at V and 2 bases at J, with 12 bases between the two ends. The CDR3 region has the DNA TGTGCCAGCAGCGTAGTTCTGACTAGGGCCTACAATGAGCAGTTCTTC. Protein sequence: CASSVVLTRAYNEQFF.

The chain uses TRBV7-9 and TRBJ2-3; D perhaps matches TRBD2 (5 bases). From germline, CDR1 is SEHNR and CDR2 FQNEAQ (reference sequence). The V end was cut by 5 bases, the J end by 0 bases, with 12 bases between. The CDR3 runs 15 residues. The CDR3 bases are TGTGCCAGCAGCGGAGGAGAAACTAGCACAGATACGCAGTATTTT. It encodes CASSGGETSTDTQYF.

This chain joins TRBV29-1 and TRBJ2-7; perhaps TRBD2 as D (6 bases). Germline CDR1 is SQVTM and CDR2 is ANQGSEA. With 3 bases removed from V and 1 base from J, the gap between germline ends came to 10 bases. CDR3 length: 13 amino acids. CDR3 residues: CSVEAGRSYEQYF. CDR3 sequence (DNA): TGCAGCGTTGAGGCAGGGAGGTCCTACGAGCAGTACTTC.

This chain links TRBV2 with TRBJ2-2, with unresolved D. V dropped 8 bases and J dropped 6 bases, with 10 bases sitting between them. Germline V lookup: CDR1 SNHLY, CDR2 FYNNEI. The CDR3 spans 12 residues. The CDR3 bases are TGTGCCAGCGTCCAGGAAGCCGGGGAGCTGTTTTTT. It translates to CASVQEAGELFF.

This clone has only a few counts. This sequence joins TRBV7-9 and TRBJ2-3; 10 nucleotides line up with TRBD1. This CDR3 contains 14 residues. Germline CDR1 and CDR2: SEHNR and FQNEAQ (reference sequence). V shed 5 bases, J shed 5 bases, and the junction held 4 bases outside the gene matches. The CDR3 nucleotides read TGTGCCAGCAGCGCGGGACAGGGGAGAGATACGCAGTATTTT. It is translated as CASSAGQGRDTQYF.

The CDR3 reads CATTGGTEAFF. The DNA of the CDR3 is TGTGCCACTACAGGGGGCACTGAAGCTTTCTTT. The rearrangement uses TRBV19 and TRBJ1-1, with TRBD1 matching 8 bases. The CDR3 sequence is 11 residues long. Germline CDR1 is LNHDA and CDR2 is SQIVND (reference sequence). V was pared by 10 bases and J by 4 bases, with 2 bases of the junction left unmatched. Combining the CDR3 with reference TRBV19 and TRBJ1-1 gives the whole variable domain DGGITQSPKYLFRKEGQNVTLSCEQNLNHDAMYWYRQDPGQGLRLIYYSQIVNDFQKGDIAEGYSVSREKKESFPLTVTSAQKNPTAFYLCATTGGTEAFFGQGTRLTVV.

This chain connects TRBV6-1 to TRBJ1-1; 10 positions match TRBD1. The CDR3 has 14 residues. CDR1 MNHNS and CDR2 SASEGT come from the germline V gene. The trim removed 4 bases at V and 5 bases at J, leaving 4 bases unmatched. The CDR3 loop reads CASSGQGAGTEAFF. The CDR3 DNA sequence: TGTGCCAGCAGTGGACAGGGGGCCGGAACTGAAGCTTTCTTT.

Only a few counts were recorded for this clone. This chain links TRBV6-1 with TRBJ1-6; 9 nucleotides match TRBD1. Looked up from germline, CDR1 is MNHNS and CDR2 is SASEGT. CDR3 length equals 15 residues. Trimming removed 5 bases from V and 13 bases from J; junction bases left unmatched: 12. The CDR3 nucleotides read TGTGCCAGCAGTAATAACCGGGACAGGGTATCTCCCCTCCACTTT. Translation gives CASSNNRDRVSPLHF.

J is TRBJ1-2 and V is TRBV7-2, with TRBD1 matching over 8 bases. The CDR3 extends over 16 amino acids. V shed 5 bases, J shed 4 bases, and the junction held 12 bases outside the gene matches. Germline values: CDR1 SGHTA, CDR2 FQGNSA. The CDR3 spells CASSPGTGLLSYGYTF. In nucleotides, the CDR3 is TGTGCCAGCAGCCCTGGGACAGGTCTGTTGTCCTATGGCTACACCTTC. Using reference TRBV7-2 and TRBJ1-2 for the parts outside the CDR3, the full variable domain is GAGVSQSPSNKVTEKGKDVELRCDPISGHTALYWYRQSLGQGLEFLIYFQGNSAPDKSGLPSDRFSAERTGGSVSTLTIQRTQQEDSAVYLCASSPGTGLLSYGYTFGSGTRLTVV.

This clone was observed a few times. The V call is TRBV29-1, the J call TRBJ2-2, with 8 bases lining up with TRBD1. The CDR3 runs 17 residues. The germline V gene has CDR1 SQVTM and CDR2 ANQGSEA. After removal of 6 bases from V and 0 bases from J, the junction contained 12 bases not matched to a gene. The CDR3: CSVSGQGRFANTGELFF. In DNA form, the CDR3 reads TGCAGCGTAAGCGGACAGGGCAGGTTCGCGAACACCGGGGAGCTGTTTTTT.

This clone appeared a few times. The chain couples TRBV2 to TRBJ1-1, with no clear D. The germline gives CDR1 SNHLY, CDR2 FYNNEI. The CDR3 has 14 amino acids. V lost 3 bases and J 4 bases, leaving 12 bases between the germline ends. CDR3 in DNA: TGTGCCAGCAGTGATCTTCGGGATAGCACTGAAGCTTTCTTT. This gives the protein CASSDLRDSTEAFF.

The table lists this clone with a few counts. The rearrangement joins TRBV27 to TRBJ2-1, with 11 nucleotides matching TRBD2. Germline values: CDR1 MNHEY, CDR2 SMNVEV (reference sequence). V shed 2 bases, J shed 5 bases, and the junction held 5 bases outside the gene matches. The CDR3 consists of 16 residues. The CDR3 sequence: CASSLRPSGRNNEQFF. CDR3 sequence (DNA): TGTGCCAGCAGTTTACGACCTAGCGGGAGGAACAATGAGCAGTTCTTC.

Only a few counts were recorded for this clone. The chain recombines TRBV9 with TRBJ2-2; 9 positions agree with TRBD1. The CDR3 length is 16 residues. Per the germline V gene, CDR1 is SGDLS and CDR2 is YYNGEE. V lost 0 bases to trimming and J lost 3 bases; unmatched junction nucleotides: 3. The CDR3 DNA is TGTGCCAGCAGCGTAGTCGGGACAGGGTACACCGGGGAGCTGTTTTTT. This codes for CASSVVGTGYTGELFF.